The subject of this entry is one T cell receptor (beta chain). This record belongs to a study of PD-L1 blockade in urothelial cancer. Whole-study context: Male sex and bladder-origin urothelial cancer were recorded for about 85% of the roughly 29 patients. Across blood samples, T cells had a median count of 141,255.

Germline lookup yields CDR1 SGHAT and CDR2 FQNNGV. The CDR3 is 13 residues long. The V gene lost 6 bases and the J gene lost 7 bases, with 16 bases spanning the gap. Stated time point: peripheral blood 6 weeks after treatment start. Each PCR reaction had synthetic TCR analog templates spiked into it. Profiling relied on immunoSEQ multiplex PCR, and the TCRdb table lists in-frame clones only, not all of them. The sample lists about 48,000 clones; about 82% were seen once. This TCR was recovered from a man between 65 and 85 years old with urothelial cancer. The chain links TRBV11-2 to TRBJ2-7; D gene ambiguous. The specimen comprised PBMCs, sampled around atezolizumab (anti-PD-L1) treatment. The CDR3 coding sequence is TGTGCCAGCAGGCCATGGATGGAGAGGGAGCAGTACTTC. Protein product: CASRPWMEREQYF.